Listed here is a single T cell receptor beta chain. In the original processing: Estimation of nucleated cell counts was performed using reference gene primer amplification. Sequencing was performed with immunoSEQ multiplex PCR; in TCRdb, only in-frame clones are kept and a portion is missing. V and J calls and clone size come straight from that table; D and trimming were deduced from the DNA. The data contain some 290,000 clones, about nine tenths of them singletons. This sample is part of a study of blood T cell repertoires in COVID-19. Study-level background: There were acute and convalescent COVID-19 samples, and they came from the United States, Italy and Spain. T cells, B-cell-depleted T cells, or PBMCs supplied cDNA or gDNA.

V lost 4 bases and J 4 bases, leaving 11 bases between the germline ends. Germline CDR1 SGHDN, CDR2 FVKESK. CDR3 length: 14 residues. J is TRBJ1-3 and V is TRBV14; the D is unclear. The sequence was collected from a woman aged 50 to 60 who had recovered from COVID-19. Source material: peripheral blood. The CDR3 spells CASSPFPGGNTIYF. For the CDR3, the DNA is TGTGCCAGCAGCCCCTTCCCGGGGGGAAACACCATATATTTT.